The 25 T cell receptor beta chains below were found in one sample sequenced in a study of spatial heterogeneity in lung cancer. The time point here: sample taken at primary tumor resection. The study sequenced unsorted whole RNA from tumor, nontumor lung or frozen PBMC. TCRdb independently ran MiXCR on the 5' RACE reads; one entry per CDR3 protein. The data hold tens of thousands of distinct CDR3 sequences, with less than 8.5% observed a single time. The sample in question was PBMCs, obtained at surgery. The receptors here all came from a female donor with early-stage non-small cell lung cancer.

The chain couples TRBV11-1 to TRBJ1-5, with no clear D. Germline V gene sequence: CDR1 SGHAT, CDR2 FQDESV (reference sequence). This CDR3 spans 13 amino acids. Between the trimmed V and J ends, which lost 0 bases and 9 bases, there was a span of 9 bases. The DNA of the CDR3 is TGTGCCAGCAGCTTAGCTAGCGGAGGGCCCCAGCATTTT. Translation: CASSLASGGPQHF.

This clonotype was recorded many times. V is TRBV11-2 and J is TRBJ2-7; D may be TRBD2 (6 bases). CDR3 size: 13 residues. Germline lookup yields CDR1 SGHAT and CDR2 FQNNGV. The V end lost 5 bases, the J end lost 6 bases, and 14 bases lay between the germline ends. The CDR3 spells CASSPPTRLEQYF. In nucleotides, the CDR3 is TGTGCCAGCAGCCCGCCGACTAGGCTCGAGCAGTACTTC.

This clonotype was counted at least ten times. V and J are TRBV7-2 and TRBJ2-4; TRBD1 is a possible D gene (8 bases). The CDR3 extends over 15 amino acids. Germline loops: CDR1 SGHTA, CDR2 FQGNSA. V lost 5 bases and J lost 8, with 19 bases in between. The CDR3: CASSTRQGRGHIQYF. The DNA of the CDR3 is TGTGCCAGCAGCACAAGACAGGGGAGGGGGCACATTCAGTACTTC. The whole variable domain, remainder taken from reference TRBV7-2 and TRBJ2-4, is GAGVSQSPSNKVTEKGKDVELRCDPISGHTALYWYRQSLGQGLEFLIYFQGNSAPDKSGLPSDRFSAERTGGSVSTLTIQRTQQEDSAVYLCASSTRQGRGHIQYFGAGTRLSVL.

This clonotype has at least ten counts. V gene TRBV20-1 combines with J gene TRBJ2-7, with a weak D call TRBD2 (6 bases). This CDR3 contains 13 residues. Trimming took 1 base from V and 4 from J, leaving 11 bases between them. In germline, CDR1 is DFQATT, CDR2 SNEGSKA (reference sequence). CDR3 loop: CSARAGEVYEQYF. The CDR3 region has the DNA TGCAGTGCTAGAGCCGGGGAGGTTTACGAGCAGTACTTC.

This clonotype was seen only a few times. The chain couples TRBV6-4 to TRBJ2-1; no reliable D call. From germline, CDR1 is MRHNA and CDR2 SNTAGT. This CDR3 region has 13 residues. The V and J ends lost 4 bases and 9 bases respectively, with 13 bases between them. The CDR3 protein is CASSATRTGEQFF. The DNA of the CDR3 is TGTGCCAGCAGTGCCACCCGGACGGGTGAGCAGTTCTTC.

This clonotype appeared a few times. V and J are TRBV6-2 or TRBV6-3 and TRBJ2-3; a weak D match, TRBD1 (5 bases). The CDR3 spans 12 residues. Per the germline V gene, CDR1 is MNHEY and CDR2 is SVGEGT. Trimming shortened V by 5 bases and J by 8 bases, and 11 bases separated the two germline ends. The CDR3 protein is CASSPQGATQYF. The CDR3 DNA reads as TGTGCCAGCAGTCCCCAGGGTGCTACGCAGTATTTT.

The V and J genes are TRBV2 and TRBJ2-3; no definite D call. Germline loops: CDR1 SNHLY, CDR2 FYNNEI. The germline V and J ends were trimmed by 2 bases and 8 bases, with 2 bases remaining between them. CDR3 length: 10 amino acids. The CDR3, as DNA: TGTGCCAGCAGTGAAAGTACGCAGTATTTT. Its protein product is CASSESTQYF.

In this sample, this clonotype turned up many times. V usage is TRBV2 and J usage is TRBJ2-5; D possibly uses TRBD1 or TRBD2 (5 bases each). The CDR3 covers 15 residues. CDR1 and CDR2 (germline): SNHLY, FYNNEI. Trimming removed 6 bases from V and 9 bases from J, with 23 bases in between. CDR3 bases: TGTGCCAGCAGCGGGACCATTAGCACACGTCAACCCCAGTACTTC. Its protein product is CASSGTISTRQPQYF.

This clonotype was observed at least ten times. The chain couples TRBV29-1 to TRBJ1-2; unclear D gene. Trimming stripped 0 bases from V and 8 bases from J, with 22 bases between. Germline V gene sequence: CDR1 SQVTM, CDR2 ANQGSEA. The CDR3 has 16 residues. CDR3 sequence reads: CSVEDLEVGPRHGYTF. The CDR3 DNA follows: TGCAGCGTTGAAGATTTGGAGGTTGGGCCCCGCCACGGCTACACCTTC. Using reference TRBV29-1 and TRBJ1-2 for the parts outside the CDR3, the full variable domain is SAVISQKPSRDICQRGTSLTIQCQVDSQVTMMFWYRQQPGQSLTLIATANQGSEATYESGFVIDKFPISRPNLTFSTLTVSNMSPEDSSIYLCSVEDLEVGPRHGYTFGSGTRLTVV.

This clonotype was counted at least ten times. This chain links TRBV21-1 with TRBJ2-5. TRBV21-1 is annotated as a pseudogene. The CDR3 is 13 amino acids. CDR3 bases: TGTGCCAGCAGCCAAGGGGTAGTGGAGACCCAGTACTTC. Amino acid sequence: CASSQGVVETQYF.

Many counts were recorded for this clonotype. This sequence joins TRBV27 and TRBJ2-1; 12 bases map to TRBD2. J was trimmed by 9 bases and V by 6 bases; bases with no gene match: 9. This CDR3 has 15 residues. Germline loops: CDR1 MNHEY, CDR2 SMNVEV (reference sequence). This CDR3 reads CASRRGLAGRSEQFF. CDR3 DNA: TGTGCCAGCAGACGAGGACTAGCGGGACGTAGTGAGCAGTTCTTC.

This clonotype was found many times. CDR3 residues: CASSFGVNNYEQYF. CDR3 DNA: TGTGCCAGCAGCTTCGGTGTGAACAACTACGAGCAGTACTTC. J is TRBJ2-7 and V is TRBV7-9; D call uncertain. Germline-derived CDR1 and CDR2 are SEHNR and FQNEAQ (reference sequence). The CDR3 has 14 residues. Trimming took 3 bases from V and 3 from J, leaving 12 bases between them.

This clonotype was seen more than once but under ten times. The rearrangement uses TRBV12-3 or TRBV12-4 and TRBJ2-7; D call uncertain. The CDR3 length is 12 residues. V lost 2 bases to trimming and J lost 3 bases, with 5 bases between them. CDR3 residues: CASSLFSYEQYF. The CDR3 DNA reads as TGTGCCAGCAGTTTATTCAGCTACGAGCAGTACTTC.

There are many counts of this clonotype. The chain recombines TRBV7-2 with TRBJ1-1; 7 positions agree with TRBD1. The CDR3 runs to 14 residues. The V segment lost 5 bases and the J segment 0 bases; nucleotides outside the gene matches: 3. Per the germline V gene, CDR1 is SGHTA and CDR2 is FQGNSA. CDR3 amino acids: CASSEGQLNTEAFF. DNA of the CDR3: TGTGCCAGCAGCGAGGGACAGCTGAACACTGAAGCTTTCTTT.

This rearrangement joins TRBV6-2 or TRBV6-3 to TRBJ2-3; D not resolved. This CDR3 spans 14 amino acids. Germline V gene sequence: CDR1 MNHEY, CDR2 SVGEGT. Deletions cut 4 bases from V and 0 bases from J, with 8 bases between. The CDR3 is CASSLQTSTDTQYF. CDR3 coding DNA: TGTGCCAGCAGTTTGCAAACTAGCACAGATACGCAGTATTTT.

This clonotype was found many times. This chain joins TRBV29-1 and TRBJ1-1, with 8 bases lining up with TRBD1. CDR1 and CDR2 (germline): SQVTM, ANQGSEA. This CDR3 contains 13 residues. Trimming took 7 bases from V and 4 from J; bases not matched to a gene: 8. The chain's CDR3 is CSGSRDRGTEAFF. CDR3 DNA: TGCAGCGGGAGCCGTGACAGGGGCACTGAAGCTTTCTTT.

The V gene is TRBV7-2, the J gene TRBJ2-1; D possibly uses TRBD1 or TRBD2 (5 bases each). Per the germline V gene, CDR1 is SGHTA and CDR2 is FQGNSA. V was cut by 2 bases and J by 9 bases, with 17 bases left in between. The CDR3 totals 15 residues. The CDR3 spells CASSLKGRQRGEQFF. CDR3 DNA sequence: TGTGCCAGCAGCTTAAAGGGACGACAACGCGGTGAGCAGTTCTTC.

This clonotype was detected many times. This chain connects TRBV2 to TRBJ2-7, with D perhaps matching TRBD1 (8 bases). Looked up from germline, CDR1 is SNHLY and CDR2 is FYNNEI. The length of the CDR3 is 15 residues. Trimming stripped 6 bases from V and 4 bases from J, with 19 bases between. For the CDR3, the DNA is TGTGCCAGCAGGGAGGGGACAGGCGGGGGTTACGAGCAGTACTTC. Translating it yields CASREGTGGGYEQYF.

CDR3 bases: TGTGCCAGTAGTATAGATCGCTGGGGCGTAGGCACAGATACGCAGTATTTT. It translates to CASSIDRWGVGTDTQYF. This sequence joins TRBV19 and TRBJ2-3, with a weak D call TRBD1 (5 bases). Trimming removed 0 bases at V and 1 base at J, with 14 bases between. The germline gives CDR1 LNHDA, CDR2 SQIVND (reference sequence). The CDR3 runs to 17 residues.

This clonotype occurred many times. The chain joins TRBV6-5 to TRBJ2-5; maybe TRBD2 (5 bases). This CDR3 has 15 amino acids. CDR1 is MNHEY, CDR2 SVGAGI, per germline. The V and J ends lost 3 bases and 5 bases respectively, with 16 bases between them. As DNA, the CDR3 is TGTGCCAGCAGTTATAAGGCTCCCCCGGGGGAGACCCAGTACTTC. Its protein product is CASSYKAPPGETQYF.

V and J are TRBV20-1 and TRBJ1-1; weak D call: TRBD1 (5 bases). Trimming shortened V by 8 bases and J by 4 bases, and 26 bases separated the two germline ends. This CDR3 region has 16 residues. Germline CDR1 and CDR2: DFQATT and SNEGSKA (reference sequence). This CDR3 reads CSRQLVSGGGITEAFF. The CDR3 nucleotides read TGCAGTCGCCAGTTGGTATCCGGGGGAGGGATCACTGAAGCTTTCTTT.

This clonotype showed up just once. The chain uses TRBV11-1 and TRBJ1-5, with 9 positions matching TRBD1. The J segment lost 7 bases and the V segment lost 4 bases, leaving 17 bases of the junction unmatched. The CDR3 loop spans 18 amino acids. Germline V gives CDR1 SGHAT, CDR2 FQDESV (reference sequence). The CDR3 coding sequence is TGTGCCAGCAGCTCAATCCTGGGTAAGGGACAGGGAGAACAGCCCCAGCATTTT. It codes for CASSSILGKGQGEQPQHF.

This clonotype has ten or more counts. The chain employs TRBV29-1 and TRBJ2-7, with 7 bases lining up with TRBD1. The CDR3 is made up of 13 amino acids. V lost 5 bases and J lost 3; bases outside the gene matches: 7. The germline V gene encodes CDR1 SQVTM and CDR2 ANQGSEA. Written as DNA, the CDR3 is TGCAGCGTTAGAACCGGGACAGTCTACGAGCAGTACTTC. Its protein product is CSVRTGTVYEQYF.

This clonotype was recorded many times. The chain has TRBV29-1 and TRBJ1-3; 7 nucleotides agree with TRBD1. With V trimmed by 5 bases and J by 4 bases, 8 bases remained unmatched. CDR3 length: 14 residues. The germline V gene encodes CDR1 SQVTM and CDR2 ANQGSEA. DNA for the CDR3: TGCAGCGTTCACGGGACAGAAGAGGGAAACACCATATATTTT. Protein product: CSVHGTEEGNTIYF.

This clonotype was detected only a few times. The chain joins TRBV5-1 to TRBJ2-3; D unclear. Germline values: CDR1 SGHRS, CDR2 YFSETQ. Trimming removed 0 bases at V and 2 bases at J, with 13 bases between. This CDR3 is 16 amino acids long. This CDR3 is CASSLAVEQSTDTQYF. The CDR3 DNA reads as TGCGCCAGCAGCTTGGCCGTAGAACAGTCCACAGATACGCAGTATTTT.